This TCR beta chain was recorded in a study of T cell responses to AZD1222 COVID-19 vaccine. General study points: Among AZD1222 vaccinees, only five to seven were seropositive at baseline. Mostly white British, mostly female donors; authors suggested clonal diversity may be underestimated.

As concerns this clone: The antigen is not known.

The CDR3 totals 13 residues. Germline assignment: CDR1 MDHEN and CDR2 SYDVKM. The V and J ends lost 11 bases and 2 bases, in that order; junction bases with no gene match: 5. Clones were read by immunoSEQ multiplex PCR, and TCRdb kept only the in-frame ones, dropping some. The sample lists 70,000 to 95,000 clones; 86% were seen once. The V gene is TRBV28, the J gene TRBJ2-2, with 7 positions matching TRBD2. The sequencing here drew on peripheral blood, taken 28 days after the second AZD1222 dose. The clonotype comes from an adult who received the AZD1222 COVID-19 vaccine. As DNA, the CDR3 is TGTGCCTGTCGGGGGGTAAACACCGGGGAGCTGTTTTTT. The encoded protein is CACRGVNTGELFF.